The entry that follows covers one T cell receptor (beta chain) sequence. In the authors' workflow: Reference gene primers were amplified, and this amplification served to estimate nucleated cell counts. Sequencing was performed with immunoSEQ multiplex PCR; in TCRdb, only in-frame clones are kept and a portion is missing. From that table come the V and J calls and clone size; the DNA was used to work out D and trimming. The data contain about 340,000 clones, around four fifths of them seen just once; the ten biggest clones take up about 3%. The entry originates in a study of blood T cell repertoires in COVID-19. In the study overall: Material from acute and convalescent COVID-19 was sourced from the United States, Italy and Spain. The analysed material was cDNA or gDNA that came from T cells, B-cell-depleted T cells, or PBMCs.

J lost 1 base, V lost 6 bases, and 5 bases had no gene match. This CDR3 has 14 amino acids. In germline, CDR1 is MNHEY, CDR2 SVGAGI. Sample: peripheral blood. The sequence derives from a man in his thirties or forties with active or convalescent COVID-19. This sequence joins TRBV6-5 and TRBJ2-5; 7 bases fit TRBD1. The DNA of the CDR3 is TGTGCCAGCAGCTCAGGGGGTTTCCAAGAGACCCAGTACTTC. This encodes CASSSGGFQETQYF.